One and the same sample provided the 30 T cell receptor beta chains below, sequenced in a study of beta chain features in type 1 diabetes. Expressed TCRB transcripts were sequenced because the isolated RNA had all been reverse transcribed beforehand. Using immunoSEQ multiplex PCR, the repertoire was profiled, and TCRdb retains in-frame clones only, with some absent. The profile shows about 330,000 clones, approximately 11% of them singletons. The sequenced material came from naive CD4+ T cells from blood. The receptors were sampled from a woman in her 30s in good health.

The CDR3 DNA reads TGTGCCAGCAGCTTATATGGGACTAGCGGGAGCTTTAAAGAGAATGAGCAGTTCTTC. Residues: CASSLYGTSGSFKENEQFF. The chain links TRBV11-2 to TRBJ2-1; 14 bases align to TRBD2. This CDR3 has 19 amino acids. J was trimmed by 7 bases and V by 2 bases; bases with no gene match: 13. CDR1 and CDR2 from the germline V gene are SGHAT and FQNNGV.

This clone has just a few counts. This sequence joins TRBV30 and TRBJ2-1, with D tentatively TRBD2 (6 bases). Trimming pared 3 bases from V and 0 bases from J, leaving 21 bases between. Germline CDR1 GTSNPN, CDR2 SVGIG (reference sequence). The CDR3 extends over 18 amino acids. The CDR3 sequence is CAWREGAKFFNSYNEQFF. In DNA form, the CDR3 reads TGTGCCTGGAGGGAGGGAGCGAAATTCTTCAACTCCTACAATGAGCAGTTCTTC.

V gene TRBV9 combines with J gene TRBJ2-2, with D maybe TRBD2 (7 bases). Trimming shortened V by 0 bases and J by 5 bases, and 14 bases separated the two germline ends. The CDR3 loop spans 16 amino acids. Germline V gives CDR1 SGDLS, CDR2 YYNGEE. The CDR3 DNA follows: TGTGCCAGCAGCGTAGCGGGGGCGGGAGCTACCGGGGAGCTGTTTTTT. Protein: CASSVAGAGATGELFF.

The J gene is TRBJ2-3, the V gene TRBV7-2, with 9 positions matching TRBD2. Germline-derived CDR1 and CDR2 are SGHTA and FQGNSA. CDR3 length equals 18 residues. V was pared by 5 bases and J by 0 bases, with 12 bases of the junction left unmatched. The chain's CDR3 is CASSRRLAGPSSTDTQYF. The CDR3 DNA reads as TGTGCCAGCAGCCGTCGCCTAGCGGGACCGTCTAGCACAGATACGCAGTATTTT.

The gene calls are TRBV25-1 and TRBJ1-1, with D perhaps matching TRBD1 (5 bases). The germline V gene has CDR1 MGHDK and CDR2 SYGVNS. This CDR3 has 14 amino acids. Trimming took off 1 base at V and 11 bases at J, with 17 bases between the two ends. The CDR3 nucleotides are TGTGCCAGCAGTGAATCTGGGGCAGGTGGTGTGGCTTTCTTT. Translating it yields CASSESGAGGVAFF.

This clone was seen a few times. The V gene is TRBV7-2, the J gene TRBJ1-3; 11 positions agree with TRBD1. The CDR3 is made up of 15 amino acids. Germline V gene lookup returns CDR1 SGHTA and CDR2 FQGNSA. After removal of 5 bases from V and 8 bases from J, the junction contained 8 bases not matched to a gene. CDR3 DNA: TGTGCCAGCAGCCTATGGACAGGGGGCCACCACACCATATATTTT. Its protein is CASSLWTGGHHTIYF.

V usage is TRBV7-2 and J usage is TRBJ1-1; TRBD1 agrees at 7 bases. Trimming at V came to 6 bases and at J to 5 bases, leaving 6 bases not matched to a gene. The CDR3 totals 13 residues. Germline V lookup: CDR1 SGHTA, CDR2 FQGNSA. The CDR3 protein is CASSRGGSTEAFF. The CDR3 DNA is TGTGCCAGCAGTCGAGGGGGCTCTACTGAAGCTTTCTTT.

This clone was counted at least ten times. The chain couples TRBV7-9 to TRBJ1-2, with D tentatively TRBD1 (5 bases). Germline V gene data show CDR1 as SEHNR and CDR2 as FQNEAQ (reference sequence). The CDR3 runs to 15 residues. Trimming took off 5 bases at V and 6 bases at J, with 19 bases between the two ends. The CDR3, as DNA: TGTGCCAGCAGCCCCGGCGGGGCACGAATGGATGGCTACACCTTC. Amino acid sequence: CASSPGGARMDGYTF.

V is TRBV28 and J is TRBJ2-1, with 13 bases fitting TRBD2. The CDR3 has 15 residues. The J segment lost 12 bases and the V segment lost 7 bases, leaving 12 bases of the junction unmatched. Germline CDR1 MDHEN, CDR2 SYDVKM. The CDR3 bases are TGTGCCAGCACCATAGGAACTAGCGGGAGGGCCGGGCAGTTCTTC. It translates to CASTIGTSGRAGQFF.

In its sample, this clone was seen a few times. V usage is TRBV9 and J usage is TRBJ1-1; D remains ambiguous. The CDR3 has 14 amino acids. Germline CDR1 reads SGDLS; CDR2 reads YYNGEE. Deletions cut 0 bases from V and 1 base from J, with 7 bases between. The CDR3 coding sequence is TGTGCCAGCAGCGTAGTGACAACGAACACTGAAGCTTTCTTT. Translation gives CASSVVTTNTEAFF.

A few counts support this clone. V is TRBV27 and J is TRBJ2-1; 7 nucleotides line up with TRBD2. V shed 0 bases and J 3 bases; nucleotides not matched to a gene: 5. The CDR3 covers 16 residues. Looked up from germline, CDR1 is MNHEY and CDR2 is SMNVEV (reference sequence). The CDR3 is CASSLSVSSGYNEQFF. CDR3 nucleotides: TGTGCCAGCAGTTTATCCGTCTCTAGCGGCTACAATGAGCAGTTCTTC.

This clone was recorded a few times. J is TRBJ2-7 and V is TRBV6-5; possible D gene TRBD2, 6 bases. Germline V gives CDR1 MNHEY, CDR2 SVGAGI. The CDR3 length is 15 residues. V lost 5 bases, J lost 4 bases, and 18 bases lay in between. The CDR3, as DNA: TGTGCCAGCAGTCTTAGATCGGGAGCCGGGTACGAGCAGTACTTC. As protein: CASSLRSGAGYEQYF.

The CDR3 loop is CASSKERRSSYEQYF. CDR3 DNA sequence: TGTGCCAGCAGCAAAGAGCGCAGATCGAGCTACGAGCAGTACTTC. V gene TRBV21-1 combines with J gene TRBJ2-7; no check of the table's D call, TRBD2, against the DNA was made. TRBV21-1 is annotated as a pseudogene. CDR3 size: 15 residues.

The rearrangement joins TRBV5-5 to TRBJ2-7; D is possibly TRBD2 (5 bases). This CDR3 comprises 14 residues. Germline-derived CDR1 and CDR2 are SGHKS and YYEKEE (reference sequence). Trimming shortened V by 3 bases and J by 2 bases, and 12 bases separated the two germline ends. CDR3 region: CASSWRTGTYEQYF. The DNA of the CDR3 is TGTGCCAGCAGCTGGAGGACGGGAACCTACGAGCAGTACTTC.

The chain employs TRBV7-9 and TRBJ1-2; TRBD1 might be the D (5 bases). This CDR3 comprises 16 residues. Germline V gene lookup returns CDR1 SEHNR and CDR2 FQNEAQ (reference sequence). The V end lost 3 bases, the J end lost 1 base, and 15 bases lay between the germline ends. This chain's CDR3 is CASSFMQGIYNYGYTF. In DNA, the CDR3 is TGTGCCAGCAGCTTTATGCAGGGAATTTATAACTATGGCTACACCTTC.

The chain employs TRBV7-2 and TRBJ2-7; D is perhaps TRBD1 (6 bases). CDR1 and CDR2 from the germline V gene are SGHTA and FQGNSA. Trimming took 6 bases from V and 6 from J, leaving 12 bases between them. The CDR3 contains 12 residues. CDR3 loop: CASRQGSSEQYF. The DNA of the CDR3 is TGTGCCAGCAGACAGGGATCCAGCGAGCAGTACTTC.

This clone was seen a few times. The CDR3 loop is CASSQTSDSYEQYF. The CDR3, as DNA: TGCGCCAGCAGCCAGACTAGCGACTCCTACGAGCAGTACTTC. The V and J genes are TRBV4-3 and TRBJ2-7; 8 bases are shared with TRBD2. Germline CDR1 is LGHNA and CDR2 is YSLEER. The CDR3 covers 14 residues. V trimming: 3 bases; J trimming: 0 bases; junction bases outside the gene matches: 1.

The V gene is TRBV30, the J gene TRBJ1-1; a weak D match, TRBD1 (5 bases). Germline-derived CDR1 and CDR2 are GTSNPN and SVGIG (reference sequence). The ends were cut back, 2 bases at V and 0 bases at J, with 10 bases in the middle. The CDR3 spans 14 residues. The CDR3 bases are TGTGCCTGGAGTTTTGACAGTTTGAACACTGAAGCTTTCTTT. Residues: CAWSFDSLNTEAFF. Full variable domain (remainder filled in from reference TRBV30 and TRBJ1-1): SQTIHQWPATLVQPVGSPLSLECTVEGTSNPNLYWYRQAAGRGLQLLFYSVGIGQISSEVPQNLSASRPQDRQFILSSKKLLLSDSGFYLCAWSFDSLNTEAFFGQGTRLTVV.

The V call is TRBV19, the J call TRBJ2-3; TRBD2 aligns across 11 bases. From germline, CDR1 is LNHDA and CDR2 SQIVND (reference sequence). The CDR3 has 17 amino acids. Losses at the gene ends were 0 bases for V and 10 bases for J; bases not matched to a gene: 12. This CDR3 reads CASSIDSLAGVVSAQYF. The CDR3 nucleotides read TGTGCCAGTAGTATAGACTCACTAGCGGGAGTAGTGAGTGCGCAGTATTTT.

The chain carries TRBV7-2 and TRBJ2-7; no clear D gene. The germline CDR1 and CDR2 sequences are SGHTA and FQGNSA. CDR3 size: 12 residues. V dropped 11 bases and J dropped 5 bases, with 16 bases sitting between them. CDR3 DNA sequence: TGTGCCCAAGAGCCCAGGTGTGACGAGCAGTACTTC. Protein: CAQEPRCDEQYF. The variable domain in full, with the rest retrieved from reference TRBV7-2 and TRBJ2-7, is GAGVSQSPSNKVTEKGKDVELRCDPISGHTALYWYRQSLGQGLEFLIYFQGNSAPDKSGLPSDRFSAERTGGSVSTLTIQRTQQEDSAVYLCAQEPRCDEQYFGPGTRLTVT.

In its sample, this clone was seen many times. The chain carries TRBV18 and TRBJ2-1, with TRBD2 matching over 7 bases. This CDR3 region has 11 residues. V shed 3 bases, J shed 14 bases, and the junction held 4 bases outside the gene matches. Germline V gene lookup returns CDR1 KGHSH and CDR2 LQKENI. The chain's CDR3 is CASSPGGVEFF. Here the CDR3 DNA reads TGTGCCAGCTCACCTGGGGGGGTCGAGTTCTTC.

The rearrangement links TRBV21-1 to TRBJ2-7; TRBD1 is the table's D call and was not checked against the DNA. TRBV21-1 represents a pseudogene. This CDR3 has 15 residues. The CDR3 DNA follows: TGTGCCAGCAGCAAAGCATCAGGGTTGAAGTACGAGCAGTACTTC. This translates into CASSKASGLKYEQYF.

This clone was observed a few times. This rearrangement joins TRBV30 to TRBJ2-7; 10 nucleotides match TRBD1. The CDR3 extends over 14 amino acids. Per germline, CDR1 GTSNPN and CDR2 SVGIG (reference sequence). The junction had 6 bases not matched to a gene; V was cut back by 4 bases and J by 3 bases. CDR3 sequence: CAWTDGTGDYEQYF. Here the CDR3 DNA reads TGTGCCTGGACGGACGGGACAGGGGACTACGAGCAGTACTTC.

This clone was detected only a few times. The chain carries TRBV18 and TRBJ2-5; the match to TRBD1 covers 12 bases. From germline, CDR1 is KGHSH and CDR2 LQKENI. The CDR3 has 14 residues. After removal of 3 bases from V and 4 bases from J, the junction contained 0 bases not matched to a gene. The CDR3 sequence: CASSPGQGAETQYF. The CDR3, as DNA: TGTGCCAGCTCACCGGGACAGGGGGCAGAGACCCAGTACTTC.

As regards this clone: The same CDR3 arises from other DNA sequences in this sample as well. The rearrangement uses TRBV18 and TRBJ2-7, with TRBD1 matching over 8 bases. The germline V gene has CDR1 KGHSH and CDR2 LQKENI. Germline trimming cut 3 bases from V and 3 bases from J; bases unmatched to any gene: 4. CDR3 length: 14 amino acids. CDR3 coding DNA: TGTGCCAGCTCACCCGGGACAGGCCTCTACGAGCAGTACTTC. This gives the protein CASSPGTGLYEQYF. The variable domain in full, with the rest retrieved from reference TRBV18 and TRBJ2-7, is NAGVMQNPRHLVRRRGQEARLRCSPMKGHSHVYWYRQLPEEGLKFMVYLQKENIIDESGMPKERFSAEFPKEGPSILRIQQVVRGDSAAYFCASSPGTGLYEQYFGPGTRLTVT.

This clone was detected a few times. This sample includes further DNA sequences coding for the same CDR3. CDR3 sequence (DNA): TGTGCCAGCTCCCCTAGCACAGATACGCAGTATTTT. Protein: CASSPSTDTQYF. The chain couples TRBV18 to TRBJ2-3; D call uncertain. This CDR3 is 12 amino acids long. Trimming removed 6 bases from V and 0 bases from J, with 4 bases in between. The germline CDR1 and CDR2 sequences are KGHSH and LQKENI.

This clone was recorded a few times. A read error may produce the germline difference seen at one junction end. This chain uses TRBV7-7 with TRBJ2-1, with a weak D call TRBD2 (6 bases). Per germline, CDR1 SSHAT and CDR2 FNYEAQ (reference sequence). This CDR3 region has 15 residues. CDR3 protein: CASSVALGGNNEQFF. DNA for the CDR3: TGTGCTAGCAGCGTCGCGCTTGGCGGGAACAATGAGCAGTTCTTC.

In this sample, this clone turned up a few times. The rearrangement links TRBV29-1 to TRBJ2-5; TRBD2 agrees at 10 bases. Trimming took 6 bases from V and 3 from J; bases not matched to a gene: 10. CDR3 length: 15 amino acids. Germline V gene data show CDR1 as SQVTM and CDR2 as ANQGSEA. The CDR3 region is CSVSKREGLKETQYF. Here the CDR3 DNA reads TGCAGCGTCAGTAAGCGGGAGGGCCTTAAAGAGACCCAGTACTTC.

The CDR3 reads CASTLGGTDYNEQFF. In nucleotides, the CDR3 is TGTGCCAGTACCCTAGGGGGAACAGATTACAATGAGCAGTTCTTC. This chain links TRBV19 with TRBJ2-1; the D gene is possibly TRBD1 (6 bases). Germline CDR1 LNHDA, CDR2 SQIVND (reference sequence). The V end lost 7 bases, the J end lost 4 bases, and 17 bases lay between the germline ends. This CDR3 comprises 15 residues.

This clone was detected a few times. The rearrangement joins TRBV7-2 to TRBJ1-2; no definite D call. This CDR3 has 13 residues. Per germline, CDR1 SGHTA and CDR2 FQGNSA. The V end lost 3 bases, the J end lost 2 bases, and 7 bases lay between the germline ends. CDR3 DNA sequence: TGTGCCAGCAGCTTTGGAGACAACTATGGCTACACCTTC. Its translation: CASSFGDNYGYTF.